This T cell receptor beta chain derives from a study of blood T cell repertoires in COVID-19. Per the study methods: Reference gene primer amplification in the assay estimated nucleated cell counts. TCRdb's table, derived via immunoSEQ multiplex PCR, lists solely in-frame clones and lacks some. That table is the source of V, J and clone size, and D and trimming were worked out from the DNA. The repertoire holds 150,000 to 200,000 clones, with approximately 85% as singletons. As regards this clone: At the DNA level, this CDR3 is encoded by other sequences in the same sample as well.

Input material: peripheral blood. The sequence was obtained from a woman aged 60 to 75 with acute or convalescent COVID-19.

This CDR3 is CSARVREKLFF. The CDR3 nucleotides are TGCAGTGCTAGGGTGAGGGAAAAACTGTTTTTT. The chain couples TRBV20-1 to TRBJ1-4, with D hard to call. Germline V gene sequence: CDR1 DFQATT, CDR2 SNEGSKA (reference sequence). V dropped 3 bases and J dropped 8 bases, with 7 bases sitting between them. This CDR3 has 11 amino acids.